The clone carrying this T cell receptor (beta chain) was seen more than once but under ten times. Its antigen is unknown. The entry originates in a study of blood T cells in healthy people across ages. Whole-study results and caveats: With unsorted PBMCs, a conclusive comparison of naive versus antigen-experienced cells was not possible.

The CDR3 covers 15 residues. After removal of 1 base from V and 3 bases from J, the junction contained 5 bases not matched to a gene. The germline gives CDR1 MNHNS, CDR2 SASEGT. Healthy Caucasians from Russia aged roughly 6 to 95 served as donors. Every donor provided 8.5 to 10 milliliters of peripheral blood. For the second PCR, which ran for 7 to 11 cycles, a sample-barcoded 5' primer and a J-beta primer mix were used. A 12-random-nucleotide template-switch adaptor tagged each cDNA molecule. One entry per CDR3 protein, called by TCRdb with MiXCR from the 5' RACE reads. The sample lists more than 1,400,000 distinct CDR3 sequences, 42% occurring once.

Material: blood. The source of this sequence is a woman under 30 in good health. V usage is TRBV6-1 and J usage is TRBJ1-1, with 7 bases lining up with TRBD1. The CDR3 nucleotides are TGTGCCAGCAGTGAAGTTAGCAGGGGGTACACTGAAGCTTTCTTT. It specifies CASSEVSRGYTEAFF.